Below are 29 T cell receptor beta chains sequenced from a single sample in a study of blood T cell repertoires in COVID-19. Assay used: immunoSEQ multiplex PCR; TCRdb lists only in-frame clones, some missing. The sample contains approximately 220,000 clones, nearly 90% of which appear only once. The sample was PBMCs or T cells enriched from blood (not recorded which). All receptors come from a man aged 25-40 years who had been exposed to COVID-19.

The genes are TRBV7-6 and TRBJ2-5, with TRBD2 identical over 10 bases. Losses at the gene ends were 0 bases for V and 3 bases for J; bases not matched to a gene: 7. Germline assignment: CDR1 SGHVS and CDR2 FNYEAQ. This CDR3 has 17 residues. DNA of the CDR3: TGTGCCAGCAGCTTAGCGGTGGCTAGCGGGGGCAAAGAGACCCAGTACTTC. As protein: CASSLAVASGGKETQYF.

This rearrangement joins TRBV10-2 to TRBJ1-5, with D perhaps matching TRBD1 (6 bases). The germline V gene has CDR1 WSHSY and CDR2 SAAADI. The CDR3 has 14 residues. The ends were cut back, 6 bases at V and 7 bases at J, with 16 bases in the middle. The CDR3 region is CASRNVAGEQPQHF. As DNA, the CDR3 is TGCGCCAGCAGGAACGTGGCAGGGGAACAGCCCCAGCATTTT.

The chain recombines TRBV4-2 with TRBJ2-5; D possibly corresponds to TRBD2 (5 bases). V lost 0 bases to trimming and J lost 5 bases, with 13 bases between them. The length of the CDR3 is 15 residues. Germline CDR1 reads LGHNA; CDR2 reads YNFKEQ. The CDR3 is CASSQDGPGEETQYF. DNA of the CDR3: TGTGCCAGCAGCCAAGATGGTCCCGGGGAGGAGACCCAGTACTTC.

The chain combines TRBV5-1 with TRBJ1-1; D gene ambiguous. V lost 3 bases and J 6 bases, leaving 15 bases between the germline ends. This CDR3 is 14 amino acids long. Germline lookup yields CDR1 SGHRS and CDR2 YFSETQ. CDR3 sequence: CASSYRPSSAEAFF. DNA for the CDR3: TGCGCCAGCAGCTACAGACCTTCTTCGGCTGAAGCTTTCTTT.

The sample holds a few counts of this clone. The V and J genes are TRBV4-2 and TRBJ1-2; 7 nucleotides line up with TRBD1. The trim removed 0 bases at V and 6 bases at J, leaving 16 bases unmatched. Germline V lookup: CDR1 LGHNA, CDR2 YNFKEQ. CDR3 length equals 18 residues. Here the CDR3 reads CASSQDYKRATGIDGYTF. The CDR3 region has the DNA TGTGCCAGCAGCCAAGATTATAAGCGCGCGACAGGGATCGATGGCTACACCTTC.

V is TRBV12-3 or TRBV12-4 and J is TRBJ2-3; D remains unclear. CDR3 size: 12 residues. V dropped 3 bases and J dropped 7 bases, with 8 bases sitting between them. The CDR3 coding sequence is TGTGCCAGCAGTTTTGCAGGAAATACGCAGTATTTT. It encodes CASSFAGNTQYF.

In nucleotides, the CDR3 is TGTGCCAGCCGCCCCGCGCCGAACACTGAAGCTTTCTTT. It codes for CASRPAPNTEAFF. V and J are TRBV12-3 or TRBV12-4 and TRBJ1-1; D not resolved. Trimming took off 8 bases at V and 1 base at J, with 11 bases between the two ends. This CDR3 comprises 13 residues.

The gene calls are TRBV7-9 and TRBJ1-1; D is unresolved. CDR3 size: 13 residues. Germline V gene lookup returns CDR1 SEHNR and CDR2 FQNEAQ (reference sequence). The V end lost 5 bases, the J end lost 5 bases, and 12 bases lay between the germline ends. The CDR3 coding sequence is TGTGCCAGCAGCGGCGGGCCGGGGACTGAAGCTTTCTTT. Its translation is CASSGGPGTEAFF.

CDR3 bases: TGTGCCAGCACCCGTTCCGGGGAGCTGTTTTTT. Amino acid sequence: CASTRSGELFF. The chain has TRBV6-5 and TRBJ2-2, with unresolved D. The CDR3 covers 11 residues. The V and J ends lost 7 bases and 6 bases respectively, with 6 bases between them. The germline V gene encodes CDR1 MNHEY and CDR2 SVGAGI.

The chain carries TRBV6-5 and TRBJ1-2; unclear D gene. Trimming removed 4 bases at V and 4 bases at J, with 16 bases between. Per germline, CDR1 MNHEY and CDR2 SVGAGI. The CDR3 contains 15 residues. The CDR3 bases are TGTGCCAGCAGTTTGAACCGAGCTTCTCTCTATGGCTACACCTTC. Translation gives CASSLNRASLYGYTF.

The chain has TRBV6-1 and TRBJ1-5; D is perhaps TRBD1 (6 bases). The V end was cut by 1 base, the J end by 4 bases, with 14 bases between. The CDR3 is made up of 16 amino acids. CDR1 is MNHNS, CDR2 SASEGT, per germline. The chain's CDR3 is CASSEVAGEKNQPQHF. CDR3 bases: TGTGCCAGCAGTGAAGTAGCAGGGGAGAAAAATCAGCCCCAGCATTTT.

V and J are TRBV5-1 and TRBJ2-7; no clear D gene. The CDR3 spans 12 residues. From germline, CDR1 is SGHRS and CDR2 YFSETQ. V was trimmed by 1 base and J by 6 bases, leaving 8 bases between them. The CDR3 DNA reads TGCGCCAGCAGCTTGTTGGCCACCGAGCAGTACTTC. It codes for CASSLLATEQYF.

The V and J genes are TRBV11-1 and TRBJ1-2; 7 bases map to TRBD1. The CDR3 loop spans 13 amino acids. CDR1 is SGHAT, CDR2 FQDESV, per germline (reference sequence). The junction had 4 bases not matched to a gene; V was cut back by 3 bases and J by 6 bases. CDR3 bases: TGTGCCAGCAGCTTCGGGACAGTAAATGGCTACACCTTC. Residues: CASSFGTVNGYTF.

The chain combines TRBV3-1 (or the pseudogene TRBV3-2) with TRBJ1-5; D is ambiguous. Germline V gene sequence: CDR1 LGHDT, CDR2 YNNKEL (reference sequence). The CDR3 covers 15 residues. The V end lost 4 bases, the J end lost 1 base, and 11 bases lay between the germline ends. CDR3 region: CASSPRPGSNQPQHF. The CDR3 DNA is TGTGCCAGCAGCCCCAGACCGGGAAGCAATCAGCCCCAGCATTTT.

The J gene is TRBJ2-5, the V gene TRBV21-1; the D call in the table, TRBD2, was not verified against the DNA. TRBV21-1 is classified as a pseudogene. The CDR3 length is 20 residues. The CDR3 DNA reads as TGTGCCAGCAGCAAATGGTGGCTAGCGGGGGGGCCGTACGTTCGAGAGACCCAGTACTTC. This codes for CASSKWWLAGGPYVRETQYF.

The chain carries TRBV7-2 and TRBJ2-5, with 7 bases that match TRBD1. The junction had 11 bases not matched to a gene; V was cut back by 5 bases and J by 5 bases. In germline, CDR1 is SGHTA, CDR2 FQGNSA. The CDR3 has 15 residues. The CDR3 sequence: CASSLRQGGWETQYF. CDR3 bases: TGTGCCAGCAGCCTAAGACAGGGTGGCTGGGAGACCCAGTACTTC.

This chain links TRBV30 with TRBJ1-2; no firm D call. The germline gives CDR1 GTSNPN, CDR2 SVGIG (reference sequence). There are 15 residues in the CDR3. The V end was cut by 4 bases, the J end by 4 bases, with 19 bases between. The CDR3 coding sequence is TGTGCCTGGACGGACTTTACGGGGAAATTCTATGGCTACACCTTC. Amino acids: CAWTDFTGKFYGYTF. The full variable domain, with the rest looked up from reference TRBV30 and TRBJ1-2, is SQTIHQWPATLVQPVGSPLSLECTVEGTSNPNLYWYRQAAGRGLQLLFYSVGIGQISSEVPQNLSASRPQDRQFILSSKKLLLSDSGFYLCAWTDFTGKFYGYTFGSGTRLTVV.

This clone has a single count. This chain uses TRBV5-1 with TRBJ1-1; D gene uncertain. The CDR3 has 14 residues. V dropped 6 bases and J dropped 0 bases, with 12 bases sitting between them. CDR1 and CDR2 from the germline V gene are SGHRS and YFSETQ. This CDR3 is CASNREVMNTEAFF. CDR3 sequence (DNA): TGCGCCAGCAACCGGGAGGTGATGAACACTGAAGCTTTCTTT. The variable domain in full, completed from reference TRBV5-1 and TRBJ1-1, reads KAGVTQTPRYLIKTRGQQVTLSCSPISGHRSVSWYQQTPGQGLQFLFEYFSETQRNKGNFPGRFSGRQFSNSRSEMNVSTLELGDSALYLCASNREVMNTEAFFGQGTRLTVV.

J is TRBJ2-5 and V is TRBV6-2 or TRBV6-3; 8 nucleotides align to TRBD2. The junction had 7 bases not matched to a gene; V was cut back by 5 bases and J by 2 bases. The CDR3 is 15 amino acids. CDR1 and CDR2 from the germline V gene are MNHEY and SVGEGT. This CDR3 is CASSTQGLVQETQYF. The CDR3 DNA is TGTGCCAGCAGTACTCAGGGACTAGTTCAAGAGACCCAGTACTTC.

This clone was recorded once. The V and J genes are TRBV7-3 and TRBJ2-2; 9 nucleotides match TRBD2. After removal of 5 bases from V and 0 bases from J, the junction contained 4 bases not matched to a gene. CDR3 length: 16 residues. Germline CDR1 SGHTA, CDR2 FQGTGA. The CDR3 loop reads CASSKSGGTNTGELFF. CDR3 bases: TGTGCCAGCAGCAAAAGCGGGGGGACGAACACCGGGGAGCTGTTTTTT. Variable domain in full (rest from reference TRBV7-3 and TRBJ2-2): GAGVSQTPSNKVTEKGKYVELRCDPISGHTALYWYRQSLGQGPEFLIYFQGTGAADDSGLPNDRFFAVRPEGSVSTLKIQRTERGDSAVYLCASSKSGGTNTGELFFGEGSRLTVL.

The rearrangement joins TRBV15 to TRBJ2-5; D possibly corresponds to TRBD2 (5 bases). There are 15 residues in the CDR3. V lost 5 bases, J lost 1 base, and 14 bases lay in between. Per germline, CDR1 LNHNV and CDR2 YYDKDF (reference sequence). CDR3 loop: CATSQMSGIQETQYF. CDR3 DNA sequence: TGTGCCACCAGCCAGATGTCCGGGATCCAAGAGACCCAGTACTTC. The full variable domain, completed using reference TRBV15 and TRBJ2-5, is DAMVIQNPRYQVTQFGKPVTLSCSQTLNHNVMYWYQQKSSQAPKLLFHYYDKDFNNEADTPDNFQSRRPNTSFCFLDIRSPGLGDTAMYLCATSQMSGIQETQYFGPGTRLLVL.

V gene TRBV2 combines with J gene TRBJ1-1; possibly TRBD1 for D (5 bases). The CDR3 spans 14 residues. V lost 7 bases, J lost 5 bases, and 17 bases lay in between. Germline V lookup: CDR1 SNHLY, CDR2 FYNNEI. CDR3 nucleotide sequence: TGTGCCAGCAAGGGAGGGGCCGGTCGGACTGAAGCTTTCTTT. Translating gives CASKGGAGRTEAFF. Filled out from reference TRBV2 and TRBJ1-1, the complete variable domain reads EPEVTQTPSHQVTQMGQEVILRCVPISNHLYFYWYRQILGQKVEFLVSFYNNEISEKSEIFDDQFSVERPDGSNFTLKIRSTKLEDSAMYFCASKGGAGRTEAFFGQGTRLTVV.

This rearrangement joins TRBV29-1 to TRBJ2-1; no firm D call. CDR3 length equals 10 residues. Germline V gene sequence: CDR1 SQVTM, CDR2 ANQGSEA. V was shortened by 6 bases and J by 7 bases, with 7 bases between the two germline ends. CDR3 bases: TGCAGCGTCTCTGTAAATGAGCAGTTCTTC. It encodes CSVSVNEQFF.

This chain joins TRBV21-1 and TRBJ2-1; the D call in the table, TRBD2, was not verified against the DNA. TRBV21-1 has pseudogene status. The CDR3 length is 18 residues. Written as DNA, the CDR3 is TGTGCCAGCAGCACATATCCTTGGACTAGCGGGGGCCGTTCTCAACAGTTCTTC. Translated: CASSTYPWTSGGRSQQFF.

The chain recombines TRBV5-4 with TRBJ2-3, with TRBD2 matching over 11 bases. The CDR3 totals 15 residues. V shed 6 bases, J shed 4 bases, and the junction held 7 bases outside the gene matches. CDR1 is SGHNT, CDR2 YYREEE, per germline (reference sequence). The CDR3 nucleotides are TGTGCCAGCACTTTAGCGGGGGGGCAATCAGATACGCAGTATTTT. Translated, it gives CASTLAGGQSDTQYF. The full variable domain, with the rest looked up from reference TRBV5-4 and TRBJ2-3, is ETGVTQSPTHLIKTRGQQVTLRCSSQSGHNTVSWYQQALGQGPQFIFQYYREEENGRGNFPPRFSGLQFPNYSSELNVNALELDDSALYLCASTLAGGQSDTQYFGPGTRLTVL.

This clone has only one observation. The chain uses TRBV6-5 and TRBJ2-1; TRBD2 matches 9 bases. Germline-derived CDR1 and CDR2 are MNHEY and SVGAGI. The CDR3 spans 12 residues. J gave up 8 bases and V 6 bases, and 2 bases lay outside the gene matches. The CDR3 sequence: CASRRTSDEQFF. The CDR3 region has the DNA TGTGCCAGCAGGCGGACTAGCGATGAGCAGTTCTTC.

This clone was seen a single time. The chain is built from TRBV9 and TRBJ2-3, with TRBD1 identical over 7 bases. J lost 0 bases, V lost 4 bases, and 5 bases had no gene match. Germline values: CDR1 SGDLS, CDR2 YYNGEE. This CDR3 contains 15 residues. As DNA, the CDR3 is TGTGCCAGCAGCTTACAGGGGTCGAGCACAGATACGCAGTATTTT. The encoded protein is CASSLQGSSTDTQYF.

The rearrangement uses TRBV19 and TRBJ2-5; TRBD1 matches at 7 bases. The V and J ends lost 3 bases and 1 base, in that order; junction bases with no gene match: 5. This CDR3 region has 15 residues. CDR1 and CDR2 (germline): LNHDA, SQIVND (reference sequence). The CDR3 nucleotides read TGTGCCAGTAGTATTGGACAGGACCTCCAAGAGACCCAGTACTTC. It yields the protein CASSIGQDLQETQYF.

This chain connects TRBV11-1 to TRBJ1-5; TRBD1 agrees at 8 bases. Germline CDR1 is SGHAT and CDR2 is FQDESV (reference sequence). Trimming cost V 5 bases and J 2 bases; bases outside gene matches: 5. CDR3 size: 15 residues. The CDR3 here is CASSLDRGGNQPQHF. In nucleotides, the CDR3 is TGTGCCAGCAGCCTAGACAGGGGTGGCAATCAGCCCCAGCATTTT.